The 6 T cell receptor beta chains listed next were all sequenced from one sample in a study of blood T cell repertoires in COVID-19. Generated by immunoSEQ multiplex PCR, the TCRdb table keeps only in-frame clones and is missing some. The data show around 140,000 clones, 88% seen once. Specimen: peripheral blood. Receptors originate from a man between 65 and 85 years old with active COVID-19.

This rearrangement joins TRBV18 to TRBJ2-7; TRBD1 matches at 7 bases. Looked up from germline, CDR1 is KGHSH and CDR2 is LQKENI. The junction had 10 bases not matched to a gene; V was cut back by 6 bases and J by 5 bases. There are 14 residues in the CDR3. Here the CDR3 DNA reads TGTGCCAGCTCTCCCGGGACAGAACCGAACGAGCAGTACTTC. This codes for CASSPGTEPNEQYF.

This clone was observed a handful of times. This chain links TRBV14 with TRBJ2-7, with TRBD2 identical over 11 bases. CDR1 SGHDN and CDR2 FVKESK come from the germline V gene. The CDR3 has 14 amino acids. J lost 3 bases, V lost 4 bases, and 2 bases had no gene match. The DNA for the CDR3 is TGTGCCAGCAGCCCCCTAGCGGGAGGCTACGAGCAGTACTTC. Translation: CASSPLAGGYEQYF.

The chain links TRBV19 to TRBJ2-1, with TRBD2 identical over 12 bases. CDR1 LNHDA and CDR2 SQIVND come from the germline V gene (reference sequence). The CDR3 spans 15 residues. V gave up 5 bases and J gave up 8 bases; unmatched junction bases: 7. The CDR3 sequence is CASSSSSGRADEQFF. The CDR3 DNA sequence: TGTGCCAGTAGTTCATCTAGCGGGAGGGCCGATGAGCAGTTCTTC.

The CDR3 nucleotides read TGTGCCTGGAGTCCGATTTGGGGCAGGTTCTCTGGAAACACCATATATTTT. Residues: CAWSPIWGRFSGNTIYF. The V call is TRBV30, the J call TRBJ1-3; possibly TRBD1 for D (5 bases). The CDR3 spans 17 residues. Germline-derived CDR1 and CDR2 are GTSNPN and SVGIG (reference sequence). With 2 bases removed from V and 0 bases from J, the gap between germline ends came to 17 bases.

In its sample, this clone was seen a few times. V usage is TRBV5-1 and J usage is TRBJ2-2; 11 nucleotides match TRBD2. J was trimmed by 6 bases and V by 2 bases; bases with no gene match: 6. CDR1 is SGHRS, CDR2 YFSETQ, per germline. The CDR3 loop spans 16 amino acids. The CDR3 region is CASSFATSGTAGELFF. As DNA, the CDR3 is TGCGCCAGCAGCTTTGCGACTAGCGGGACTGCCGGGGAGCTGTTTTTT.

The rearrangement uses TRBV4-1 and TRBJ2-7; D may be TRBD1 (5 bases). The CDR3 is 15 residues long. Germline V gene sequence: CDR1 MGHRA, CDR2 YSYEKL. Trimming pared 1 base from V and 4 bases from J, leaving 14 bases between. The CDR3 loop is CASSQGYQGLYEQYF. The CDR3 bases are TGCGCCAGCAGCCAAGGATATCAGGGCCTTTACGAGCAGTACTTC.